This TCR beta chain was identified during a study of blood T cell repertoires in COVID-19. About the research overall: The United States, Italy and Spain were the sources of the acute and convalescent COVID-19 samples. From T cells, B-cell-depleted T cells, or PBMCs came the material, which was cDNA or gDNA.

Per germline, CDR1 KGHSH and CDR2 LQKENI. This CDR3 region has 17 residues. The trim removed 5 bases at V and 5 bases at J, leaving 11 bases unmatched. Per the study methods: Cell counts per sample came from amplifying reference gene primers. Produced via immunoSEQ multiplex PCR; TCRdb's table is partial and in-frame only. D and trimming come from the DNA, and the V and J calls and clone size come from that table. The sample contains some 110,000 clones, around 80% of which appear only once. This TCR was recovered from a man between 65 and 80 years old with acute or convalescent COVID-19. This chain links TRBV18 with TRBJ2-1; 11 positions match TRBD2. The sequencing input was peripheral blood. CDR3 amino acids: CASSSRTLAGADNEQFF. DNA for the CDR3: TGTGCCAGCTCATCACGGACACTAGCGGGAGCCGACAATGAGCAGTTCTTC.